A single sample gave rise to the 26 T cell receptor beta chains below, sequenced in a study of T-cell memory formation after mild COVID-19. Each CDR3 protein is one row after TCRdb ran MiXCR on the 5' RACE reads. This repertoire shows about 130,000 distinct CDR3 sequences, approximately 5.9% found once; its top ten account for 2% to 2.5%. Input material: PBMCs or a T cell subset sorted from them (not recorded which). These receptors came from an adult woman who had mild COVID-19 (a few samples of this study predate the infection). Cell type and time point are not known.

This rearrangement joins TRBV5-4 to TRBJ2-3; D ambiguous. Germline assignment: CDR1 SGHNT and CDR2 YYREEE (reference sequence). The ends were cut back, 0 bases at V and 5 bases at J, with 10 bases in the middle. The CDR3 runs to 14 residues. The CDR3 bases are TGTGCCAGCAGCTTGGTGGCAGCGAAAGATACGCAGTATTTT. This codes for CASSLVAAKDTQYF.

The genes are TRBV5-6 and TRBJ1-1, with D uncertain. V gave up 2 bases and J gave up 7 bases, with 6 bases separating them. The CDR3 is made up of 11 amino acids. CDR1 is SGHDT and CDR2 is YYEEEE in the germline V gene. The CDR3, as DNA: TGTGCCAGCAGCTTACAGAGTGAAGCTTTCTTT. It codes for CASSLQSEAFF. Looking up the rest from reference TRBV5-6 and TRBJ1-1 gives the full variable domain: DAGVTQSPTHLIKTRGQQVTLRCSPKSGHDTVSWYQQALGQGPQFIFQYYEEEERQRGNFPDRFSGHQFPNYSSELNVNALLLGDSALYLCASSLQSEAFFGQGTRLTVV.

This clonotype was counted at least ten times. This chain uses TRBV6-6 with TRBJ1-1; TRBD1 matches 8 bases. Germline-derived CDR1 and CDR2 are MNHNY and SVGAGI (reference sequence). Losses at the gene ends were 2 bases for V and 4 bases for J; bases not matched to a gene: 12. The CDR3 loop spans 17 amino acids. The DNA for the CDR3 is TGTGCCAGCAGTTACACGGGGCAGGGGGCGGTTGGCACTGAAGCTTTCTTT. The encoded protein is CASSYTGQGAVGTEAFF.

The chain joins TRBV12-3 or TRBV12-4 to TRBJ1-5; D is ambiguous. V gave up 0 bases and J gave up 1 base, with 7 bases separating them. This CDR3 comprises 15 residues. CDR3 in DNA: TGTGCCAGCAGTTTAGCCCCCACCAGCAATCAGCCCCAGCATTTT. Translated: CASSLAPTSNQPQHF.

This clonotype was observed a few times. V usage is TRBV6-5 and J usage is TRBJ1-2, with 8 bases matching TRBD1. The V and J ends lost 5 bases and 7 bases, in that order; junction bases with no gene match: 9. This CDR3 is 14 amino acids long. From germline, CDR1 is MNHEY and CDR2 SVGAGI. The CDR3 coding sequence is TGTGCCAGCAGTACCCGGACAGGGACGAGTGGCTACACCTTC. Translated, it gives CASSTRTGTSGYTF.

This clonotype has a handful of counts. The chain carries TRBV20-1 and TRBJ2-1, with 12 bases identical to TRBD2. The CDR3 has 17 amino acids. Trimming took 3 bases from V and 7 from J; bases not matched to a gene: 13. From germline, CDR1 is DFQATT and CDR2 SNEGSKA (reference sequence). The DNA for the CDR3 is TGCAGTGCTAGTTCCCCCCCACTAGCGGGGGGTGGAAATGAGCAGTTCTTC. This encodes CSASSPPLAGGGNEQFF.

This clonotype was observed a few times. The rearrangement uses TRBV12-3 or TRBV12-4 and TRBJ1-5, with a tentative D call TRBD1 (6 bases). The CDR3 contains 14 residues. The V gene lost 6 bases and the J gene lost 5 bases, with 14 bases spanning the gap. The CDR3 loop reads CASRPIQGDQPQHF. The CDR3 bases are TGTGCCAGCAGACCCATACAGGGAGATCAGCCCCAGCATTTT.

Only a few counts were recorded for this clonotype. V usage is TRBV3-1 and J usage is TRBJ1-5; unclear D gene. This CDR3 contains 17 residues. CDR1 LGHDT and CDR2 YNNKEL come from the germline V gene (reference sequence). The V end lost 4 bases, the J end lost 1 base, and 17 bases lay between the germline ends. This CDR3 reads CASSPGGWRYSNQPQHF. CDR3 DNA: TGTGCCAGCAGCCCCGGAGGGTGGAGATACAGCAATCAGCCCCAGCATTTT.

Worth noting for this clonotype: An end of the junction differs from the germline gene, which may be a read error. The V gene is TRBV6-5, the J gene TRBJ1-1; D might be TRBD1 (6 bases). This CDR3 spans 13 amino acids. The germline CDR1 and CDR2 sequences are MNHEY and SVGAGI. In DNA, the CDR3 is TGTCCCAGCTTTAGTCACAGGGTCACTGAAGCTTTCTTT. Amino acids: CPSFSHRVTEAFF.

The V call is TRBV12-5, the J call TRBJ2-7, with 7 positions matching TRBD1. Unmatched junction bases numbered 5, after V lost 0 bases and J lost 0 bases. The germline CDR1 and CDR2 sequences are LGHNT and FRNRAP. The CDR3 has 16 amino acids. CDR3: CASGLVLGQSSYEQYF. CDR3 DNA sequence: TGTGCTAGTGGTTTGGTACTGGGACAGAGCTCCTACGAGCAGTACTTC.

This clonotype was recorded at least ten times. DNA for the CDR3: TGTGCCAGCAGCACCCTGACAGGGGGAAGAGACGAGCAGTACTTC. It yields the protein CASSTLTGGRDEQYF. The gene calls are TRBV7-9 and TRBJ2-7; 9 bases match TRBD1. V was pared by 5 bases and J by 5 bases, with 10 bases of the junction left unmatched. In germline, CDR1 is SEHNR, CDR2 FQNEAQ (reference sequence). The CDR3 is 15 amino acids. The entire variable domain, with the rest obtained from reference TRBV7-9 and TRBJ2-7, is as follows: DTGVSQNPRHKITKRGQNVTFRCDPISEHNRLYWYRQTLGQGPEFLTYFQNEAQLEKSRLLSDRFSAERPKGSFSTLEIQRTEQGDSAMYLCASSTLTGGRDEQYFGPGTRLTVT.

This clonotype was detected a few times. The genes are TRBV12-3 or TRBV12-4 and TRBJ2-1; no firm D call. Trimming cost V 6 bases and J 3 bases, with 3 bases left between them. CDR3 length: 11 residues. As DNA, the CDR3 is TGTGCCAGCAGGGTCTACAATGAGCAGTTCTTC. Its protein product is CASRVYNEQFF.

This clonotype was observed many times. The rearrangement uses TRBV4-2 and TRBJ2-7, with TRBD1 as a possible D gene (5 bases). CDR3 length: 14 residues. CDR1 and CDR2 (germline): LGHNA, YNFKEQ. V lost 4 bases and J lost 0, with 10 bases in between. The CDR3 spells CASSPRQSSYEQYF. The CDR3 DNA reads TGTGCCAGCAGCCCCCGACAGAGCTCCTACGAGCAGTACTTC.

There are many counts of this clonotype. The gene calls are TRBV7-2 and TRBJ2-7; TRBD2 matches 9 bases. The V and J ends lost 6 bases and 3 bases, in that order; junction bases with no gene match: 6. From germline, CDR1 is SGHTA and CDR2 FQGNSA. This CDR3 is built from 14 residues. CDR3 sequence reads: CASRLLAGNYEQYF. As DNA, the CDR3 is TGTGCCAGCAGGTTGCTAGCGGGGAACTACGAGCAGTACTTC. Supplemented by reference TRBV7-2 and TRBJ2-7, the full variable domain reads GAGVSQSPSNKVTEKGKDVELRCDPISGHTALYWYRQSLGQGLEFLIYFQGNSAPDKSGLPSDRFSAERTGGSVSTLTIQRTQQEDSAVYLCASRLLAGNYEQYFGPGTRLTVT.

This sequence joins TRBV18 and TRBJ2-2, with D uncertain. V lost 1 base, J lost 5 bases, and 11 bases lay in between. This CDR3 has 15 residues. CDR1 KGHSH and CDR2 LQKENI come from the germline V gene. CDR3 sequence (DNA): TGTGCCAGCTCACCACGCGAAGTACAGACCGGGGAGCTGTTTTTT. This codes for CASSPREVQTGELFF.

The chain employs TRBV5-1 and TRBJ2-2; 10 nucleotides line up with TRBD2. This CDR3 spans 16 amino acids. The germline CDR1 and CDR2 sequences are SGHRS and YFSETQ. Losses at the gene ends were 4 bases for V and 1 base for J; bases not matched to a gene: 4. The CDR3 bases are TGCGCCAGCAGCCTATGGACTAGCGGGAACACCGGGGAGCTGTTTTTT. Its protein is CASSLWTSGNTGELFF. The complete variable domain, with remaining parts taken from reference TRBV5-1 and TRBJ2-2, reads KAGVTQTPRYLIKTRGQQVTLSCSPISGHRSVSWYQQTPGQGLQFLFEYFSETQRNKGNFPGRFSGRQFSNSRSEMNVSTLELGDSALYLCASSLWTSGNTGELFFGEGSRLTVL.

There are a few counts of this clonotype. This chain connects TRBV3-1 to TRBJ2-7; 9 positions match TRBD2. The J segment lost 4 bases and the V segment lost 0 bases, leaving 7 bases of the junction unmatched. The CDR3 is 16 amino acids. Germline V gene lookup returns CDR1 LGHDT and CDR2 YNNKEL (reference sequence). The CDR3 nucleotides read TGTGCCAGCAGCCAAGAGGCGACTAGCGGTAGATACGAGCAGTACTTC. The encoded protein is CASSQEATSGRYEQYF.

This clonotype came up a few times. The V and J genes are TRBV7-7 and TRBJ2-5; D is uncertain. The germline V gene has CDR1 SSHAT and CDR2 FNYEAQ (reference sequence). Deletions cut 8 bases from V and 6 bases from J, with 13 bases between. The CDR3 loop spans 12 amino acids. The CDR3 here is CASSPGGQTQYF. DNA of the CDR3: TGTGCCAGCTCCCCCGGTGGGCAGACCCAGTACTTC.

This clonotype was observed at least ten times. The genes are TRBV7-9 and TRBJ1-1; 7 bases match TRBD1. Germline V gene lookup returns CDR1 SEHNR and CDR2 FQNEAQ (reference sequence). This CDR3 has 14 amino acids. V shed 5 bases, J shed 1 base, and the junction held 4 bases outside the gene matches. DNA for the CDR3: TGTGCCAGCAGCAAGGGGGCCAGGAACACTGAAGCTTTCTTT. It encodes CASSKGARNTEAFF.

The chain's CDR3 is CASRPGLGMADTQYF. In nucleotides, the CDR3 is TGTGCCAGCAGACCGGGACTAGGTATGGCAGATACGCAGTATTTT. This chain links TRBV27 with TRBJ2-3, with TRBD2 identical over 8 bases. The germline CDR1 and CDR2 sequences are MNHEY and SMNVEV (reference sequence). The junction had 9 bases not matched to a gene; V was cut back by 6 bases and J by 4 bases. The CDR3 totals 15 residues.

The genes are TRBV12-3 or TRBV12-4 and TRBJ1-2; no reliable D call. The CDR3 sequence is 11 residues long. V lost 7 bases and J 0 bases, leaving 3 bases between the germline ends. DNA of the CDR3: TGTGCCAGCACCACTAACTATGGCTACACCTTC. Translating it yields CASTTNYGYTF.

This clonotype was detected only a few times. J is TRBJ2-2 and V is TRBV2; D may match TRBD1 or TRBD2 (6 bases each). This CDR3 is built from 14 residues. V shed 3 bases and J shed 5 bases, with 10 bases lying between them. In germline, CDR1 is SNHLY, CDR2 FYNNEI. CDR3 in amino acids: CASSDQGRTGELFF. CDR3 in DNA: TGTGCCAGCAGTGATCAGGGGAGGACCGGGGAGCTGTTTTTT.

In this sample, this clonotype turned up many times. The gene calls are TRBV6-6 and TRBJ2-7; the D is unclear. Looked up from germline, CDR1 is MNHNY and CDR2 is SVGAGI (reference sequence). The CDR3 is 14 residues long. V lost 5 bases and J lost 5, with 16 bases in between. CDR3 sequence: CASSDQRAYDEQYF. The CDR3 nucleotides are TGTGCCAGCAGTGACCAACGGGCCTACGACGAGCAGTACTTC.

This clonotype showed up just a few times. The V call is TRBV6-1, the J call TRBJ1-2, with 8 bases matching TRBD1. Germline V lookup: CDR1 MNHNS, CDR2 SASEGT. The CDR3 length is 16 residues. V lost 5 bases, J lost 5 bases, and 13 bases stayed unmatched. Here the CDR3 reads CASSSYLDRESYGYTF. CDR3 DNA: TGTGCCAGCAGTTCATACCTGGACAGGGAAAGTTATGGCTACACCTTC.

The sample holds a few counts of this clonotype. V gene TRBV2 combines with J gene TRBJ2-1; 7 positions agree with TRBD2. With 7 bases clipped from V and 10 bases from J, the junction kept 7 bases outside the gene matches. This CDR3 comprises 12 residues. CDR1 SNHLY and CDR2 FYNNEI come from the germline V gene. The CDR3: CASNRDGREQFF. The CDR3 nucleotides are TGTGCCAGCAATAGGGACGGGAGGGAGCAGTTCTTC.

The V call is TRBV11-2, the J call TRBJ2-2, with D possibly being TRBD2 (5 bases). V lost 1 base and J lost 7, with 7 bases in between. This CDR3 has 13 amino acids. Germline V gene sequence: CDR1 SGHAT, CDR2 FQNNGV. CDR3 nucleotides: TGTGCCAGCAGCTTAGGTCGGGGCGGGGAGCTGTTTTTT. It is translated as CASSLGRGGELFF.